The 11 T cell receptor beta chains below come from one sample, sequenced in a study of technical replicates of blood from several donors. Profiled with immunoSEQ multiplex PCR; TCRdb holds only in-frame clones, not every one. Of around 80,000 clones in the sample, roughly nine tenths were seen once. Sequencing was done on a sample of T cells isolated from PBMCs. Receptors were obtained from a human donor in good health.

This clone was found once. This chain connects TRBV11-2 to TRBJ2-3, with TRBD2 matching over 8 bases. Trimming took 6 bases from V and 4 from J; bases not matched to a gene: 6. The CDR3 length is 14 residues. Looked up from germline, CDR1 is SGHAT and CDR2 is FQNNGV. In DNA form, the CDR3 reads TGTGCCAGCAGGCGGGCGACTAGCGCAGATACGCAGTATTTT. This gives the protein CASRRATSADTQYF. The whole variable domain, remainder taken from reference TRBV11-2 and TRBJ2-3, is EAGVAQSPRYKIIEKRQSVAFWCNPISGHATLYWYQQILGQGPKLLIQFQNNGVVDDSQLPKDRFSAERLKGVDSTLKIQPAKLEDSAVYLCASRRATSADTQYFGPGTRLTVL.

The V call is TRBV7-2, the J call TRBJ2-1, with TRBD2 matching over 10 bases. This CDR3 region has 18 residues. Germline V gene data show CDR1 as SGHTA and CDR2 as FQGNSA. With V trimmed by 2 bases and J by 0 bases, 7 bases remained unmatched. This CDR3 reads CASSLFPSGSPSYNEQFF. The CDR3 DNA reads as TGTGCCAGCAGCTTATTTCCTAGCGGGAGTCCCTCCTACAATGAGCAGTTCTTC.

The chain employs TRBV7-8 and TRBJ2-2; 14 bases line up with TRBD2. Per germline, CDR1 SGHVS and CDR2 FQNEAQ. The CDR3 covers 18 residues. V was pared by 4 bases and J by 3 bases, with 7 bases of the junction left unmatched. The CDR3, as DNA: TGTGCCAGCAGCTCGAGACTAGCGGGAGGGCCTTACACCGGGGAGCTGTTTTTT. This sequence encodes CASSSRLAGGPYTGELFF. The entire variable domain, with the rest obtained from reference TRBV7-8 and TRBJ2-2, is as follows: GAGVSQSPRYKVAKRGQDVALRCDPISGHVSLFWYQQALGQGPEFLTYFQNEAQLDKSGLPSDRFFAERPEGSVSTLKIQRTQQEDSAVYLCASSSRLAGGPYTGELFFGEGSRLTVL.

The J gene is TRBJ1-3, the V gene TRBV5-8; 8 nucleotides agree with TRBD1. J lost 2 bases, V lost 10 bases, and 8 bases had no gene match. Per germline, CDR1 SGHTS and CDR2 YDEGEE. The CDR3 has 14 residues. CDR3 sequence (DNA): TGTGCCTCCATCCAGGACAGGGCTGGAAACACCATATATTTT. This sequence encodes CASIQDRAGNTIYF. The whole variable domain, remainder taken from reference TRBV5-8 and TRBJ1-3, is EAGVTQSPTHLIKTRGQQATLRCSPISGHTSVYWYQQALGLGLQFLLWYDEGEERNRGNFPPRFSGRQFPNYSSELNVNALELEDSALYLCASIQDRAGNTIYFGEGSWLTVV.

The chain couples TRBV19 to TRBJ1-1; D remains ambiguous. Trimming cost V 2 bases and J 1 base, with 8 bases left between them. The CDR3 sequence is 14 residues long. Germline lookup yields CDR1 LNHDA and CDR2 SQIVND (reference sequence). The CDR3 region has the DNA TGTGCCAGTAGTATAAGACAACAGAACACTGAAGCTTTCTTT. Encoded protein: CASSIRQQNTEAFF.

In its sample, this clone was seen once. The gene calls are TRBV5-4 and TRBJ2-7; 9 nucleotides match TRBD2. J was trimmed by 3 bases and V by 0 bases; bases with no gene match: 1. Germline V lookup: CDR1 SGHNT, CDR2 YYREEE (reference sequence). The CDR3 extends over 14 amino acids. CDR3 region: CASSLEAGGYEQYF. CDR3 coding DNA: TGTGCCAGCAGCTTGGAAGCGGGAGGCTACGAGCAGTACTTC.

The chain has TRBV29-1 and TRBJ1-5, with TRBD1 as a possible D gene (6 bases). Germline values: CDR1 SQVTM, CDR2 ANQGSEA. CDR3 length: 12 residues. V was clipped by 5 bases and J by 4 bases, with 9 bases between them. Here the CDR3 reads CSVQRGNQPQHF. As DNA, the CDR3 is TGCAGCGTTCAGAGGGGGAATCAGCCCCAGCATTTT.

Here the CDR3 DNA reads TGTGCCAGTCTAGGGAGAAGCACAGATACGCAGTATTTT. Protein sequence: CASLGRSTDTQYF. The J gene is TRBJ2-3, the V gene TRBV11-1, with D possibly being TRBD2 (5 bases). Deletions cut 9 bases from V and 0 bases from J, with 10 bases between. The CDR3 has 13 amino acids. The germline V gene encodes CDR1 SGHAT and CDR2 FQDESV (reference sequence).

This chain joins TRBV18 and TRBJ2-7; D may be TRBD1 (6 bases). The CDR3 sequence is 16 residues long. V shed 2 bases and J shed 2 bases, with 16 bases lying between them. Looked up from germline, CDR1 is KGHSH and CDR2 is LQKENI. The DNA for the CDR3 is TGTGCCAGCTCACCATTCCCCGAGACAGGCCCCTACGAGCAGTACTTC. Encoded protein: CASSPFPETGPYEQYF.

The sample holds one count of this clone. The chain has TRBV28 and TRBJ1-4; no clear D gene. The germline V gene encodes CDR1 MDHEN and CDR2 SYDVKM. The CDR3 loop spans 14 amino acids. Trimming left V 6 bases short and J 7 bases short, with 15 bases between. In nucleotides, the CDR3 is TGTGCCAGCAGCCCTACGGAGGCCGCTGAAAAACTGTTTTTT. Encoded protein: CASSPTEAAEKLFF. Supplemented by reference TRBV28 and TRBJ1-4, the full variable domain reads DVKVTQSSRYLVKRTGEKVFLECVQDMDHENMFWYRQDPGLGLRLIYFSYDVKMKEKGDIPEGYSVSREKKERFSLILESASTNQTSMYLCASSPTEAAEKLFFGSGTQLSVL.

This clone was picked up one time. The rearrangement joins TRBV7-3 to TRBJ2-5, with D tentatively TRBD2 (5 bases). The ends were cut back, 4 bases at V and 5 bases at J, with 11 bases in the middle. This CDR3 spans 13 amino acids. Germline V CDR1 and CDR2: SGHTA, FQGTGA. CDR3 nucleotide sequence: TGTGCCAGCAGCTCGTGGCCGGGGGAGACCCAGTACTTC. Translation: CASSSWPGETQYF.